A selection of T cell receptor beta chains follows, all from one sample in a study of shared clonotypes between healthy human individuals. Profiled with immunoSEQ multiplex PCR; TCRdb holds only in-frame clones, not every one. Here the sample spans around 2,000,000 clones, roughly 94% being singletons. Sequencing was carried out using naive CD4+ T cells sorted from blood. The receptor set was obtained from a man between 18 and 35 years old in good health. Each CDR3 is given with its conserved first and last residue. A D gene is named only where the DNA matches it firmly. Size values are once, few and many counts, or a class for expanded clones, and some rows have none.

size	V	D	J	DNA	CDR3
.	TRBV18	.	TRBJ1-1	TGTGCCAGCTCACGAGGATCAGACCCTAATGAAGCTTTCTTT	CASSRGSDPNEAFF
.	TRBV18	.	TRBJ2-6	TGTGCCAGCTCAAACATCGGATCTGGGGCCAACGTCCTGACTTTC	CASSNIGSGANVLTF
.	TRBV7-8	TRBD1	TRBJ1-3	TGTGCCAGCAGCCTCGGGACAGCCAAGAACTCTGGAAACACCATATATTTT	CASSLGTAKNSGNTIYF
.	TRBV28	.	TRBJ2-7	TGTGCCAGCAGTTTAGTTTTCGGGTCCTACGAGCAGTACTTC	CASSLVFGSYEQYF
.	TRBV11-2	.	TRBJ2-7	TGTGCCAGCGACAACAGGTATATCTCCTACGAGCAGTACTTC	CASDNRYISYEQYF
.	TRBV2	.	TRBJ2-5	TGTGCCAGCAGTGCGGCGAAGACCCAGTACTTC	CASSAAKTQYF
.	TRBV5-6	.	TRBJ2-1	TGTGCCAGCAGCTTTTCGTCTATTCAGCGGGAGCAGTTCTTC	CASSFSSIQREQFF
.	TRBV2	TRBD2	TRBJ2-3	TGTGCCAGCAGTTTGACTAGCGGCTTAACAGATACGCAGTATTTT	CASSLTSGLTDTQYF
.	TRBV6-1	.	TRBJ1-2	TGTGCCAGCAGCGTTGCATTCGGGGGCATCTATGGCTACACCTTC	CASSVAFGGIYGYTF
.	TRBV10-3	TRBD1	TRBJ2-7	TGTGCCATCATGGGACAGGGGACCTACGAGCAGTACTTC	CAIMGQGTYEQYF
.	TRBV7-9	.	TRBJ1-4	TGTGCCAGCAGCCCTCGTTTAGAAAAACTGTTTTTT	CASSPRLEKLFF
.	TRBV19	.	TRBJ2-3	TGTGCCAGTTCTACCAAGGGGGGCCCAGATACGCAGTATTTT	CASSTKGGPDTQYF
once	TRBV28	TRBD1	TRBJ1-2	TGTGCCAGCAGTGGGGGACAGGGGGCGAACTATGGCTACACCTTC	CASSGGQGANYGYTF
.	TRBV5-1	.	TRBJ2-2	TGCGCCAGCAGCGCGAACACGAACACCGGGGAGCTGTTTTTT	CASSANTNTGELFF
.	TRBV11-2	TRBD2	TRBJ2-7	TGTGCCAGCAGCGGCGGACTAGCGAGCTCCTACGAGCAGTACTTC	CASSGGLASSYEQYF
.	TRBV30	.	TRBJ2-4	TGTGCCTGGAGAGCTGGGACAAAAAACATTCAGTACTTC	CAWRAGTKNIQYF
.	TRBV15	.	TRBJ2-2	TGTGCCACCAGCAGAGGTTGGGGCGCCGGGGAGCTGTTTTTT	CATSRGWGAGELFF
once	TRBV10-3	TRBD2	TRBJ2-7	TGTGCCATCAGCGCGGGGGTAGCGGGTTCCTACGAGCAGTACTTC	CAISAGVAGSYEQYF
once	TRBV6-5	.	TRBJ1-3	TGTGCCAGCAGTTCGCGGATCTCTGGAAACACCATATATTTT	CASSSRISGNTIYF
.	TRBV6-1	.	TRBJ1-5	TGTGCCAGCAGTGAACAGGGAAAGAGTCAGCCCCAGCATTTT	CASSEQGKSQPQHF
.	TRBV5-8	.	TRBJ2-3	TGTGCCAGCAGCTTCCGGGAGACCTGGACAGATACGCAGTATTTT	CASSFRETWTDTQYF
.	TRBV6-5	TRBD1	TRBJ1-6	TGTGCCAGCAGTTACTTACAGGGGAATTCACCCCTCCACTTT	CASSYLQGNSPLHF
few	TRBV6-5	.	TRBJ2-1	TGTGCCAGCAGTTACTACGATGAGCAGTTCTTC	CASSYYDEQFF
once	TRBV6-1	TRBD1	TRBJ1-4	TGTGCCAGCAGTGACGAACAGGGGACCGGGGAAAAACTGTTTTTT	CASSDEQGTGEKLFF
once	TRBV5-1	TRBD2	TRBJ2-3	TGCGCCAGCAGCGTTAGCGGGGGATTAACAGATACGCAGTATTTT	CASSVSGGLTDTQYF
.	TRBV7-7	.	TRBJ2-6	TGTGCTAGCAGCCCAGCAGGGAGCTCTGGGGCCAACGTCCTGACTTTC	CASSPAGSSGANVLTF
.	TRBV5-1	.	TRBJ2-7	TGCGCCAGCAGCTCGCAGTACCCTACCGAGCAGTACTTC	CASSSQYPTEQYF
.	TRBV10-3	.	TRBJ2-5	TGTGCCATCATGTCAGGACTAAGTGGAGAGACCCAGTACTTC	CAIMSGLSGETQYF
.	TRBV5-1	TRBD1	TRBJ2-6	TGCGCCAGCAGCTTCGGGACAGGGCCAAATCACCTGACTTTC	CASSFGTGPNHLTF
.	TRBV5-4	.	TRBJ1-6	TGTGCCAGCAGCTTCGGGGGTGGAAGTTCACCCCTCCACTTT	CASSFGGGSSPLHF
.	TRBV10-3	.	TRBJ2-6	TGTGCCATCAGTGAGTCGTTTAGCGGCTCCAGCTCTGGGGCCAACGTCCTGACTTTC	CAISESFSGSSSGANVLTF
.	TRBV28	.	TRBJ2-3	TGTGCCACCCTCCAGACGGGATGGGGCACAGATACGCAGTATTTT	CATLQTGWGTDTQYF
.	TRBV27	.	TRBJ2-3	TGTGCCAGCAGTTTATTGAACACAGATACGCAGTATTTT	CASSLLNTDTQYF
.	TRBV4-3	.	TRBJ2-7	TGCGCCAGCAGCCAAGTGGAACGGAACTCCTACGAGCAGTACTTC	CASSQVERNSYEQYF
.	TRBV25-1	.	TRBJ1-6	TGTGCCAGCAGCAGGGGTCGGGATTCACCCCTCCACTTT	CASSRGRDSPLHF
.	TRBV25-1	TRBD1	TRBJ1-6	TGTGCCAGCAGTCCCACAGGGGTATCTTCACCCCTCCACTTT	CASSPTGVSSPLHF
.	TRBV7-6	TRBD1	TRBJ2-2	TGTGCCAGCAGCTTAGGACAGGGGGCGAACACCGGGGAGCTGTTTTTT	CASSLGQGANTGELFF
.	TRBV5-6	.	TRBJ2-7	TGTGCCAGCAGCTTGATTGGCAGGACCTACGAGCAGTACTTC	CASSLIGRTYEQYF
.	TRBV10-3	TRBD1	TRBJ2-7	TGTGCCATCAGACAGCCATTGACAGGGGTAGCCTACGAGCAGTACTTC	CAIRQPLTGVAYEQYF
.	TRBV18	.	TRBJ2-5	TGTGCCAGCTCATTGGGGGAAGAGACCCAGTACTTC	CASSLGEETQYF
.	TRBV10-3	.	TRBJ2-3	TGTGCCATCAGTGAGTCGGGCGCAGGCACAGATACGCAGTATTTT	CAISESGAGTDTQYF
.	TRBV30	.	TRBJ2-3	TGTGCCTGGAGTGTACTAAGCTTTCCGTTCACAGATACGCAGTATTTT	CAWSVLSFPFTDTQYF
.	TRBV29-1	.	TRBJ2-7	TGCAGCGCTCTAGGGGGTTACGAGCAGTACTTC	CSALGGYEQYF
.	TRBV7-2	.	TRBJ2-1	TGTGCCAGCAGCTTCCACGGGGGCAGAGGCAATGAGCAGTTCTTC	CASSFHGGRGNEQFF
.	TRBV6-5	.	TRBJ1-1	TGTGCCAGCAGTTACTCGATTGCAGGGGTTACTGAAGCTTTCTTT	CASSYSIAGVTEAFF
.	TRBV19	.	TRBJ1-5	TGTGCCTCAGGGGCTGGACAGCCCCAGCATTTT	CASGAGQPQHF
once	TRBV27	.	TRBJ2-1	TGTGCCAGCAGCTTGGGGCCAGGTTCCTACAATGAGCAGTTCTTC	CASSLGPGSYNEQFF
.	TRBV12-5	.	TRBJ2-1	TGTGCTAGTGGTTTGGTACCCGGGTCCAATGAGCAGTTCTTC	CASGLVPGSNEQFF
.	TRBV6-5	TRBD2	TRBJ2-3	TGTGCCAGCAGTTCCCCCGGGGGGGAAACAGATACGCAGTATTTT	CASSSPGGETDTQYF
.	TRBV6-1	TRBD1	TRBJ1-2	TGTGCCAGCGCCGAAGGGGGCAGCAACTATGGCTACACCTTC	CASAEGGSNYGYTF
.	TRBV5-1	.	TRBJ2-7	TGCGCCAGCAGCAAGGACAGTTACGAGCAGTACTTC	CASSKDSYEQYF
.	TRBV7-3	.	TRBJ2-7	TGTGCCAGCAGCCCCAGGGGGGGGCCCTTACCCTACGAGCAGTACTTC	CASSPRGGPLPYEQYF
.	TRBV10-3	.	TRBJ2-5	TGTGCCATCAGTGATGGGGCCGAGACCCAGTACTTC	CAISDGAETQYF
.	TRBV10-3	.	TRBJ1-1	TGTGCCATCAGTGAGTCGAGGGTAAACACTGAAGCTTTCTTT	CAISESRVNTEAFF
.	TRBV5-1	.	TRBJ2-3	TGCGCCAGTAGCGACAGGCCCGGGGGAACAGATACGCAGTATTTT	CASSDRPGGTDTQYF
.	TRBV11-3	.	TRBJ1-5	TGTGCCAGCAGCCCTGACAGGCCGCTAGCGAATCAGCCCCAGCATTTT	CASSPDRPLANQPQHF